This T cell receptor beta chain was captured in a study of technical replicates of blood from several donors. The CDR3 loop spans 16 amino acids. The V segment lost 1 base and the J segment 0 bases; nucleotides outside the gene matches: 4. Germline CDR1 SGHTA, CDR2 FQGNSA. Assay: immunoSEQ multiplex PCR; the TCRdb copy retains only in-frame clones and omits some. The table lists 95,000 to 100,000 clones, just over 95% of them singletons. The material sequenced was T cells isolated from PBMCs. The chain carries TRBV7-2 and TRBJ2-3; 7 nucleotides line up with TRBD2. This clonotype was obtained from a human donor in good health. For the CDR3, the DNA is TGTGCCAGCAGCTTAGTAGCGGGTAGTAGCACAGATACGCAGTATTTT. Translation: CASSLVAGSSTDTQYF.